The present TCR beta chain was sequenced within a study of T cell responses to AZD1222 COVID-19 vaccine. The CDR3 loop spans 19 amino acids. V shed 6 bases and J 7 bases; nucleotides not matched to a gene: 16. From germline, CDR1 is KGHSH and CDR2 LQKENI. This clone showed up just once. Clones were read by immunoSEQ multiplex PCR, and TCRdb kept only the in-frame ones, dropping some. Of roughly 110,000 clones listed, 87% were seen once; the top ten hold around 5%. The sample in question was peripheral blood, obtained 28 days after the second AZD1222 dose. V gene TRBV18 combines with J gene TRBJ2-1, with TRBD2 matching over 15 bases. This TCR derives from an adult who received the AZD1222 COVID-19 vaccine. As DNA, the CDR3 is TGTGCCAGCTCTCCCTCACGGACTAGCGGGGGGGACAGTTGGAATGAGCAGTTCTTC. It translates to CASSPSRTSGGDSWNEQFF.